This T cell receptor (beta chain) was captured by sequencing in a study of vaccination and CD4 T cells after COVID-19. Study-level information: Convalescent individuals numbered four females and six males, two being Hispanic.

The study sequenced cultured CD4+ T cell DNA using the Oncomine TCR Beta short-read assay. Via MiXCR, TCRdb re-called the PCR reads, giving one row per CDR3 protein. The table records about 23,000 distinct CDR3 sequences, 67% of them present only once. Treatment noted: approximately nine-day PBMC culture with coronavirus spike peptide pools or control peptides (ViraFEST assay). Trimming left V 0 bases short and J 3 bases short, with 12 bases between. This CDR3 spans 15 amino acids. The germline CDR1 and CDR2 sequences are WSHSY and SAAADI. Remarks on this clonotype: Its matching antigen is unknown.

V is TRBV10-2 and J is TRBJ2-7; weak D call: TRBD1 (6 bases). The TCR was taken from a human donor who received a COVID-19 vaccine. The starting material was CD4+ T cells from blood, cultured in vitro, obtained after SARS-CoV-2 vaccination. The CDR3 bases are TGCGCCAGCAGTGAGTCGAGGGGGACCGGCTACGAGCAGTACTTC. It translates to CASSESRGTGYEQYF.